The 25 T cell receptor beta chains reported below all come from one sample, sequenced in a study of blood T cell repertoires in COVID-19. Profiling relied on immunoSEQ multiplex PCR, and the TCRdb table lists in-frame clones only, not all of them. Of 120,000 to 150,000 clones in the sample, around three quarters were seen once. The sequenced sample was peripheral blood. The receptor set was obtained from a man between 60 and 70 years old with acute or convalescent COVID-19.

The chain is built from TRBV30 and TRBJ2-5, with 7 positions matching TRBD2. Trimming at V came to 0 bases and at J to 4 bases, leaving 2 bases not matched to a gene. Germline V gene sequence: CDR1 GTSNPN, CDR2 SVGIG (reference sequence). This CDR3 is built from 13 residues. CDR3 region: CAWSVVAGETQYF. In nucleotides, the CDR3 is TGTGCCTGGAGTGTGGTAGCGGGAGAGACCCAGTACTTC.

The CDR3 spells CASSPPSGGTYNEQFF. CDR3 nucleotides: TGTGCCAGCTCACCACCGTCGGGCGGGACTTACAATGAGCAGTTCTTC. The chain couples TRBV18 to TRBJ2-1; D possibly corresponds to TRBD2 (6 bases). Between the trimmed V and J ends, which lost 0 bases and 4 bases, there was a span of 13 bases. This CDR3 contains 16 residues. Germline lookup yields CDR1 KGHSH and CDR2 LQKENI.

The chain couples TRBV15 to TRBJ2-1; tentative D call: TRBD1 (7 bases). Trimming left V 0 bases short and J 4 bases short, with 16 bases between. The germline V gene has CDR1 LNHNV and CDR2 YYDKDF (reference sequence). This CDR3 spans 17 amino acids. CDR3 sequence (DNA): TGTGCCACCAGCAGAGATCTCCGGCAGGGGGGTTACAATGAGCAGTTCTTC. Amino acid sequence: CATSRDLRQGGYNEQFF.

Only a few counts were recorded for this clone. The J gene is TRBJ2-5, the V gene TRBV30; perhaps TRBD1 as D (6 bases). In germline, CDR1 is GTSNPN, CDR2 SVGIG (reference sequence). The CDR3 loop spans 14 amino acids. Trimming stripped 4 bases from V and 2 bases from J, with 14 bases between. CDR3 bases: TGTGCCTGGATTGGACAGACTCTACAAGAGACCCAGTACTTC. It yields the protein CAWIGQTLQETQYF.

The CDR3 nucleotides are TGTGCCAGCAGTCCTGGGACTAGCGGGAGGGCCTGGTACTTC. Amino acids: CASSPGTSGRAWYF. The gene calls are TRBV28 and TRBJ2-7; 16 bases align to TRBD2. The CDR3 spans 14 residues. V lost 5 bases, J lost 12 bases, and 7 bases stayed unmatched. Germline-derived CDR1 and CDR2 are MDHEN and SYDVKM.

The chain couples TRBV18 to TRBJ2-7; 9 bases are a match to TRBD1. With V trimmed by 3 bases and J by 6 bases, 6 bases remained unmatched. The CDR3 sequence is 14 residues long. Germline V gene sequence: CDR1 KGHSH, CDR2 LQKENI. CDR3 residues: CASSPWDRAFEQYF. The CDR3 bases are TGTGCCAGCTCACCTTGGGACAGGGCCTTCGAGCAGTACTTC.

The chain employs TRBV19 and TRBJ1-5; 9 nucleotides match TRBD1. This CDR3 comprises 16 residues. The ends lost 7 bases at V and 6 bases at J; junction bases unmatched: 13. CDR1 is LNHDA, CDR2 SQIVND, per germline (reference sequence). The CDR3 loop reads CASTIRKGQGVQPQHF. CDR3 DNA sequence: TGTGCCAGTACCATTAGGAAGGGACAGGGTGTTCAGCCCCAGCATTTT. Full variable domain (missing parts from reference TRBV19 and TRBJ1-5): DGGITQSPKYLFRKEGQNVTLSCEQNLNHDAMYWYRQDPGQGLRLIYYSQIVNDFQKGDIAEGYSVSREKKESFPLTVTSAQKNPTAFYLCASTIRKGQGVQPQHFGDGTRLSIL.

This clone was seen a single time. The gene calls are TRBV5-6 and TRBJ1-2; weak D call: TRBD1 (6 bases). Trimming cost V 4 bases and J 4 bases, with 11 bases left between them. From germline, CDR1 is SGHDT and CDR2 YYEEEE. The CDR3 totals 13 residues. The CDR3 reads CASSRQALYGYTF. The CDR3 DNA reads as TGTGCCAGCAGCCGACAGGCCCTCTATGGCTACACCTTC.

This rearrangement joins TRBV6-5 to TRBJ1-2; 7 nucleotides match TRBD1. CDR3 size: 13 residues. CDR1 MNHEY and CDR2 SVGAGI come from the germline V gene. The junction had 10 bases not matched to a gene; V was cut back by 7 bases and J by 8 bases. The CDR3, as DNA: TGTGCCAGCACTCTAAGGACAGGCGTAGGCTACACCTTC. This translates into CASTLRTGVGYTF.

The V and J genes are TRBV6-2 or TRBV6-3 and TRBJ2-5; D is perhaps TRBD2 (6 bases). V lost 6 bases, J lost 5 bases, and 19 bases lay in between. The CDR3 loop spans 15 amino acids. The germline CDR1 and CDR2 sequences are MNHEY and SVGEGT. CDR3 protein: CASSPRGIRGETQYF. DNA of the CDR3: TGTGCCAGCAGCCCTCGGGGGATTCGAGGGGAGACCCAGTACTTC.

The V gene is TRBV2, the J gene TRBJ2-2; 9 bases align to TRBD1. This CDR3 region has 15 residues. The junction had 4 bases not matched to a gene; V was cut back by 7 bases and J by 1 base. The germline CDR1 and CDR2 sequences are SNHLY and FYNNEI. The CDR3 sequence is CASIRDRVNTGELFF. In DNA, the CDR3 is TGTGCCAGCATTAGGGACAGGGTGAACACCGGGGAGCTGTTTTTT.

The V and J genes are TRBV19 and TRBJ1-2; D not certain. This CDR3 has 12 residues. The V end was cut by 3 bases, the J end by 6 bases, with 8 bases between. Germline V gives CDR1 LNHDA, CDR2 SQIVND (reference sequence). The CDR3 DNA follows: TGTGCCAGTAGTATTGTCCCCAATGGCTACACCTTC. Translating gives CASSIVPNGYTF.

The genes are TRBV6-5 and TRBJ1-3; D is possibly TRBD1 (6 bases). Germline values: CDR1 MNHEY, CDR2 SVGAGI. The CDR3 has 13 residues. Trimming took 9 bases from V and 4 from J, leaving 13 bases between them. CDR3 DNA: TGTGCCAGTAATACAGGGCTCGGAAACACCATATATTTT. Protein product: CASNTGLGNTIYF.

The chain has TRBV30 and TRBJ2-5; TRBD2 matches 7 bases. This CDR3 has 14 amino acids. V lost 0 bases and J lost 6; bases outside the gene matches: 7. Germline V gene sequence: CDR1 GTSNPN, CDR2 SVGIG (reference sequence). The CDR3 here is CAWSVLRGGKTQYF. CDR3 DNA sequence: TGTGCCTGGAGTGTTTTAAGGGGAGGGAAGACCCAGTACTTC.

This clone was seen more than once but under ten times. The V and J genes are TRBV7-2 and TRBJ1-5; D gene unclear. The CDR3 spans 13 residues. In germline, CDR1 is SGHTA, CDR2 FQGNSA. The V gene lost 1 base and the J gene lost 7 bases, with 8 bases spanning the gap. This CDR3 is CASSLEEGQPQHF. In DNA, the CDR3 is TGTGCCAGCAGCTTAGAGGAGGGACAGCCCCAGCATTTT.

The chain combines TRBV9 with TRBJ2-6; possibly TRBD1 for D (6 bases). V was trimmed by 0 bases and J by 1 base, leaving 8 bases between them. CDR3 size: 16 residues. Germline loops: CDR1 SGDLS, CDR2 YYNGEE. The CDR3 nucleotides are TGTGCCAGCAGCGTAGTTACAGGGTCTGGGGCCAACGTCCTGACTTTC. This gives the protein CASSVVTGSGANVLTF.

The chain has TRBV7-9 and TRBJ2-5; D perhaps matches TRBD1 (6 bases). The germline gives CDR1 SEHNR, CDR2 FQNEAQ (reference sequence). CDR3 length: 16 amino acids. V lost 1 base to trimming and J lost 0 bases, with 12 bases between them. The CDR3 nucleotides are TGTGCCAGCAGCTTAGGGGACAACCTGTACCAAGAGACCCAGTACTTC. Its translation is CASSLGDNLYQETQYF.

The V call is TRBV7-8, the J call TRBJ2-5; possible D gene TRBD2, 5 bases. There are 10 residues in the CDR3. CDR1 is SGHVS, CDR2 FQNEAQ, per germline. CDR3 nucleotide sequence: TGTGCGGTAGCGCTCGGGGCCCAGTACTTC. It encodes CAVALGAQYF.

The chain carries TRBV9 and TRBJ2-7; a possible D gene is TRBD1 (6 bases). Trimming took off 5 bases at V and 6 bases at J, with 21 bases between the two ends. The CDR3 length is 15 residues. CDR1 and CDR2 from the germline V gene are SGDLS and YYNGEE. The DNA of the CDR3 is TGTGCCAGCAGTAAGACGGACAGTAGTACGGGCGAGCAGTACTTC. This encodes CASSKTDSSTGEQYF.

The chain recombines TRBV9 with TRBJ1-4; 7 nucleotides agree with TRBD1. Germline V gives CDR1 SGDLS, CDR2 YYNGEE. The ends lost 2 bases at V and 6 bases at J; junction bases unmatched: 7. There are 15 residues in the CDR3. The CDR3: CASSVSGTEDEKLFF. The CDR3 coding sequence is TGTGCCAGCAGCGTCTCCGGGACAGAGGATGAAAAACTGTTTTTT.

The chain has TRBV28 and TRBJ1-1; D possibly corresponds to TRBD1 (6 bases). Germline V gives CDR1 MDHEN, CDR2 SYDVKM. Trimming removed 5 bases from V and 5 bases from J, with 15 bases in between. The CDR3 runs to 14 residues. The CDR3, as DNA: TGTGCCAGCAGTGAACAGACAGGATATACTGAAGCTTTCTTT. This sequence encodes CASSEQTGYTEAFF.

This sequence joins TRBV7-2 and TRBJ2-7; D is possibly TRBD2 (6 bases). Germline V lookup: CDR1 SGHTA, CDR2 FQGNSA. Trimming removed 2 bases from V and 3 bases from J, with 11 bases in between. This CDR3 region has 14 residues. The CDR3 DNA follows: TGTGCCAGCAGCTTACTGGAGGGACTCTACGAGCAGTACTTC. Translated, it gives CASSLLEGLYEQYF.

The chain uses TRBV2 and TRBJ2-5; 10 positions agree with TRBD1. Germline CDR1 reads SNHLY; CDR2 reads FYNNEI. V was clipped by 4 bases and J by 2 bases; unmatched bases: 1. The CDR3 is made up of 14 amino acids. The DNA of the CDR3 is TGTGCCAGCAGTGGGGACAGGGGACAAGAGACCCAGTACTTC. This gives the protein CASSGDRGQETQYF. The whole variable domain, remainder taken from reference TRBV2 and TRBJ2-5, is EPEVTQTPSHQVTQMGQEVILRCVPISNHLYFYWYRQILGQKVEFLVSFYNNEISEKSEIFDDQFSVERPDGSNFTLKIRSTKLEDSAMYFCASSGDRGQETQYFGPGTRLLVL.

This clone was counted a single time. The J gene is TRBJ1-4, the V gene TRBV28; 8 bases fit TRBD1. CDR3 size: 14 residues. V was clipped by 5 bases and J by 4 bases; unmatched bases: 3. Germline CDR1 is MDHEN and CDR2 is SYDVKM. This chain's CDR3 is CASSLDRDNEKLFF. Here the CDR3 DNA reads TGTGCCAGCAGTCTGGACAGGGATAATGAAAAACTGTTTTTT.

The J gene is TRBJ1-2, the V gene TRBV7-2, with 7 bases aligning to TRBD1. Germline assignment: CDR1 SGHTA and CDR2 FQGNSA. After removal of 4 bases from V and 8 bases from J, the junction contained 10 bases not matched to a gene. CDR3 length: 14 residues. The chain's CDR3 is CASSSDRVLVGYTF. The CDR3 DNA reads as TGTGCCAGCAGCTCCGACAGGGTTTTAGTAGGCTACACCTTC.